The present T cell receptor (beta chain) was sequenced within a study of shared clonotypes between healthy human individuals. This table comes from immunoSEQ multiplex PCR, and its TCRdb copy is limited to in-frame clones, with some not included. This table has around 2,000,000 clones, less than 95% appearing once. Details on this clone: The sample contains more than one DNA sequence encoding this CDR3.

Germline assignment: CDR1 MNHEY and CDR2 SVGAGI. The CDR3 spans 14 residues. V shed 6 bases and J 3 bases; nucleotides not matched to a gene: 7. CD45RO-negative cells were positively selected for CCR7, leaving out terminally differentiated effector memory CD45RA+ cells. The source of this sequence is a man younger than 35 in good health. The sequencing input was naive CD8+ T cells sorted from blood. This rearrangement joins TRBV6-5 to TRBJ2-7, with 8 bases identical to TRBD1. The CDR3 bases are TGTGCCAGCAGCTATGGACAGGGTGACTACGAGCAGTACTTC. The encoded protein is CASSYGQGDYEQYF.